This T cell receptor (beta chain) was profiled in a study of blood T cell repertoires in COVID-19. TCRdb keeps only in-frame clones here, not all; method: immunoSEQ multiplex PCR. Among about 320,000 clones listed, around 86% were seen once. Germline assignment: CDR1 SGHDT and CDR2 YYEEEE. This CDR3 spans 15 amino acids. V lost 4 bases and J lost 2, with 15 bases in between. Participants were aged roughly 18 to 89 years from some 24 US areas. The study assigned cohorts using participant-reported clinical history. The V call is TRBV5-6, the J call TRBJ1-2; D possibly corresponds to TRBD1 (5 bases). Specimen: PBMCs or T cells enriched from blood (not recorded which). The sequence derives from a woman aged 18-29 years who had recovered from COVID-19. The CDR3 loop is CASSGRRVMNYGYTF. As DNA, the CDR3 is TGTGCCAGCAGCGGACGCAGGGTGATGAACTATGGCTACACCTTC.